These T cell receptor beta chains were read from a single sample in a study of shared T cell receptors in the human thymus. The data were produced by immunoSEQ multiplex PCR, yet TCRdb's version contains in-frame clones alone and is incomplete. The profile shows hundreds of thousands of clones, around 78% of them singletons. These sequences were also reported in another study, on human thymus T cells.

The sequenced sample consisted of thymocytes. These receptor sequences come from a boy in the first two years of life with a congenital heart defect. Each CDR3 is given without its conserved first and last residue. D genes are given only for firm matches. Expanded clones get a size class; other rows say once, few or many, or leave the size out.

clone_size	d_call	v_call	j_call	cdr3_length	cdr3_aa
NA	NA	TRBV29-1	TRBJ2-3	12	SVEGGLSTDTQY
NA	NA	TRBV21-1	TRBJ2-2	15	ASSSPTSDRNTGELF
NA	TRBD2	TRBV7-3	TRBJ2-1	14	ASSFWASGSLNEQF
NA	NA	TRBV27	TRBJ1-1	12	ASSPRGEDTEAF
NA	NA	TRBV6-5	TRBJ2-7	11	ASRGQGSYEQY
NA	TRBD1	TRBV7-7	TRBJ2-5	11	ASSWDRGETQY
NA	TRBD1	TRBV28	TRBJ1-5	15	ASSPQDRNYSNQPQH
NA	NA	TRBV4-3	TRBJ1-4	15	ASSQDVREPEGEKLF
NA	TRBD1	TRBV9	TRBJ1-3	14	ASSGLDRGLENTIY
NA	NA	TRBV7-9	TRBJ2-3	10	ASSLRTDTQY
few	NA	TRBV6-1	TRBJ1-5	11	ASGGTGNQPQH
NA	NA	TRBV28	TRBJ2-7	15	ASSFCPYRARVREQY
NA	TRBD2	TRBV29-1	TRBJ2-1	13	SDGGLAGDYNEQF
NA	NA	TRBV4-1	TRBJ2-2	13	ASSQEKKDTGELF
NA	TRBD2	TRBV4-2	TRBJ2-7	16	ASSPQGASGNPPYEQY
NA	TRBD1	TRBV9	TRBJ2-7	10	ASDDRAYEQY
NA	NA	TRBV7-9	TRBJ1-2	11	ASSPGQSYGYT
NA	NA	TRBV4-1	TRBJ2-4	13	ASSPRQEWGNIQY
NA	TRBD1	TRBV5-1	TRBJ1-1	11	ASSFRGLGEAF
NA	NA	TRBV27	TRBJ1-4	12	ASRSGAVNEKLF
NA	NA	TRBV27	TRBJ1-4	13	ASRPAGRRDEKLF
NA	TRBD2	TRBV7-2	TRBJ2-7	11	ASSPGGEDVQY
NA	TRBD1	TRBV4-3	TRBJ1-1	15	ASSPQFVRTGVTEAF
NA	NA	TRBV19	TRBJ1-5	20	ASSIQQDYLTIDWDSNQPQH
NA	NA	TRBV27	TRBJ1-1	16	ASSKLPLAASMNTEAF
NA	NA	TRBV5-4	TRBJ2-3	11	ASRRGSSDTQY
NA	TRBD1	TRBV6-1	TRBJ1-4	12	ASSQDRVSEKLF
NA	NA	TRBV11-2	TRBJ2-3	12	ASSLNQGWHTQY
NA	NA	TRBV6-1	TRBJ2-7	11	ASSAGTTYEQY
NA	TRBD2	TRBV4-1	TRBJ2-7	12	ASSQGTSGYEQY
NA	NA	TRBV27	TRBJ2-1	10	ASSQQGNEQF
NA	TRBD1	TRBV27	TRBJ1-1	13	ASKQPRGRNTEAF
NA	TRBD2	TRBV7-8	TRBJ2-7	14	ASSTSSGRAPYEQY
NA	TRBD2	TRBV4-3	TRBJ2-1	14	ASSQDRRREIDEQF
NA	NA	TRBV7-9	TRBJ2-7	12	ASSPRQDFYEQY
NA	NA	TRBV12-5	TRBJ1-3	10	ASGSFGNTIY
NA	TRBD1	TRBV4-3	TRBJ2-3	13	ASSPDRGGPDTQY
NA	NA	TRBV5-4	TRBJ2-7	12	ASRSSGLTNEQY
once	TRBD1	TRBV28	TRBJ2-1	19	ASSRGLVINPGKGPINEQF
NA	NA	TRBV21-1	TRBJ2-7	16	ASSTTKARQGSVGEQY
NA	NA	TRBV25-1	TRBJ1-1	10	ASSGRNTEAF
NA	NA	TRBV15	TRBJ1-2	14	ATSRVQRGGDYGYT
NA	TRBD2	TRBV7-9	TRBJ2-5	16	ASSLATNQAGAGETQY
NA	NA	TRBV9	TRBJ2-1	11	ASSVELDNEQF
NA	NA	TRBV14	TRBJ1-1	14	ASSPREKGRHTEAF
once	TRBD1	TRBV7-2	TRBJ1-1	15	ASSSSPTGRRNTEAF
NA	TRBD1	TRBV5-1	TRBJ2-1	13	ASSLEGTGYNEQF
NA	TRBD1	TRBV10-1	TRBJ1-5	13	ASRQGTGGNQPQH
NA	TRBD1	TRBV30	TRBJ1-2	12	AWSVPHRGRGYT